Here is one T cell receptor beta chain with its context. As yet, its antigen is unknown. The germline gene is not matched at one end of the junction; a read error may be the cause. Unique molecular identifiers were present in the TCR beta cDNA libraries. A single record per CDR3 protein comes from TCRdb applying MiXCR to the PCR reads. The sample records approximately 630,000 distinct CDR3 sequences, 55% to 60% being singletons. The source of the sample is a study of post-analysis software for immune sequencing data. The study's findings and limits: Those samples that were prepared in the same batch co-clustered strongly by F measure. Normalized Chao1 diversity in multiple sclerosis patients fell significantly below that of controls. In patients, TRBV5-6, TRBV5-1 and TRBV20-1 belonged to four or five TRBV segments found more frequently than in controls.

Germline loops: CDR1 MNHEY, CDR2 SVGAGI. The CDR3 loop spans 15 amino acids. This clonotype was sampled from a girl aged 2 to 10 with multiple sclerosis. The chain recombines TRBV6-5 with TRBJ2-1, with 7 bases that match TRBD2. The specimen was blood. The CDR3 is CASSPTSEQYNERFF. The CDR3, as DNA: TGTGCCAGCAGTCCTACTAGCGAACAGTACAATGAGCGGTTCTTC.